This T cell receptor beta chain was identified in a study of blood T cell repertoires in COVID-19. About the study: Whether acute or convalescent, the COVID-19 samples came from the United States, Italy and Spain. PBMCs, B-cell-depleted T cells, or T cells were the source of the cDNA or gDNA that made up the material.

The method was immunoSEQ multiplex PCR; TCRdb's version includes in-frame clones alone and lacks a portion of them. The data show roughly 80,000 clones, roughly 80% seen once. V gave up 1 base and J gave up 0 bases; unmatched junction bases: 1. CDR1 is KGHSH, CDR2 LQKENI, per germline. This CDR3 region has 15 residues. The clonotype was recovered from a human donor in a cohort sampled during active COVID-19. What was sequenced was peripheral blood. The V and J genes are TRBV18 and TRBJ2-3; 7 positions match TRBD2. CDR3 coding DNA: TGTGCCAGCTCACCACGACTAGCTAGCACAGATACGCAGTATTTT. This codes for CASSPRLASTDTQYF.